This TCR beta chain is from a study of technical replicates of blood from a handful of donors. Clones were read by immunoSEQ multiplex PCR, and TCRdb kept only the in-frame ones, dropping some. Altogether more than 45,000 clones are present, 90% to 95% being singletons, with the ten largest covering approximately 3.6%. Sequencing was done on a sample of PBMCs. The sequence was obtained from a human donor in good health. Some clones in this sample may be carry-over from other donors' samples.

This CDR3 reads CASSEEIRTGDAFF. The CDR3 nucleotides are TGTGCCAGCAGTGAAGAAATCAGGACAGGGGACGCTTTCTTT. The chain employs TRBV2 and TRBJ1-1; 9 nucleotides match TRBD1. Germline V gives CDR1 SNHLY, CDR2 FYNNEI. V dropped 1 base and J dropped 11; count of bases not matched to a gene: 8. CDR3 length equals 14 residues.